This T cell receptor beta chain was identified during a study of blood T cells in healthy people across ages. The CDR3 loop spans 13 amino acids. In germline, CDR1 is SGHTA, CDR2 FQGNSA. As concerns this clonotype: Its ends do not fully match the called genes, so a read error is possible.

The use of a sample-barcoded 5' primer and a J-beta primer mix characterized a second PCR of about 7 to 12 cycles. A single record per CDR3 protein comes from TCRdb applying MiXCR to the 5' RACE reads. Of around 990,000 distinct CDR3 sequences listed, almost 25% were seen once; the top ten hold about 0.8%. This sample was shared with a second study, whose subject was T cells of mothers and their children.

The chain combines TRBV7-2 with TRBJ1-1; a possible D gene is TRBD1 (5 bases). Sequenced sample: blood. The TCR sequence derives from a girl aged 2 to 9 in good health. This chain's CDR3 is CVSRYPGTTEAFF. In nucleotides, the CDR3 is TGTGTCAGCAGGTATCCGGGGACCACTGAAGCTTTCTTT.